A selection of T cell receptor beta chains follows, all from one sample in a study of T-cell reconstitution after alpha-beta-depleted transplantation in children. In TCRdb, the PCR reads were re-called with MiXCR into one record per CDR3 protein. Of 250,000 to 350,000 distinct CDR3 sequences in the sample, about 10% were seen once. The sample in question was PBMCs from the stem cell graft donor, obtained from the stem cell graft. These receptors all come from a human donor who donated a stem cell graft to a child with SCID. CDR3s include the opening cysteine and the closing phenylalanine or tryptophan. The D gene is left open where the match is weak. Only part of the rows carry a size: once, few, many, or a class if the clone is expanded.

j_gene	abundance	v_gene	d_gene	CDR3nt	CDR3aa
TRBJ2-7	NA	TRBV20-1	NA	TGCAGTGCCTTAAGGGAGACTAACTACGAGCAGTACTTC	CSALRETNYEQYF
TRBJ2-1	few	TRBV5-4	TRBD2	TGTGCCAGCAGCTTGATTGCTAGCGGGGAAACGAGCTCCTACAATGAGCAGTTCTTC	CASSLIASGETSSYNEQFF
TRBJ2-2	many	TRBV12-3/TRBV12-4	NA	TGTGCCAGCAGGCAGACGGAGGACACCGGGGAGCTGTTTTTT	CASRQTEDTGELFF
TRBJ2-3	many	TRBV10-1	TRBD2	TGCGCCAGCAGTAGTTCTAGCGGGGGCACAGATACGCAGTATTTT	CASSSSSGGTDTQYF
TRBJ2-7	NA	TRBV20-1	TRBD2	TGCAGTGCGAAACTAGCGGGGGGCTCCTACGAGCAGTACTTC	CSAKLAGGSYEQYF
TRBJ1-1	NA	TRBV20-1	NA	TGCAGCCAACAGGGAAAGAACACTGAAGCTTTCTTT	CSQQGKNTEAFF
TRBJ2-2	many	TRBV12-3/TRBV12-4	TRBD1	TGTGCCAGCTGGGACAGGGTACTCACCGGGGAGCTGTTTTTT	CASWDRVLTGELFF
TRBJ1-6	NA	TRBV5-6	NA	TGTGCCAGCAGCTTGGTCTGGGGCTCACCCCTCCACTTT	CASSLVWGSPLHF
TRBJ2-7	NA	TRBV25-1	TRBD1	TGTGCCAGCAGTGCAGGGGGCATCAACGAGCAGTACTTC	CASSAGGINEQYF
TRBJ1-2	NA	TRBV3-1	NA	TGTGCCAGCAGCCATTCGACAGCAGCGAAGGGCTACACCTTC	CASSHSTAAKGYTF
TRBJ2-7	NA	TRBV28	NA	TGTACCTGCAGTTTGGGAGCCGTAGGGGAGCAGTACTTC	CTCSLGAVGEQYF
TRBJ1-1	few	TRBV29-1	TRBD1	TGCAGCGTTCAGGGGGGTCAGCGAGCTTTCTTT	CSVQGGQRAFF